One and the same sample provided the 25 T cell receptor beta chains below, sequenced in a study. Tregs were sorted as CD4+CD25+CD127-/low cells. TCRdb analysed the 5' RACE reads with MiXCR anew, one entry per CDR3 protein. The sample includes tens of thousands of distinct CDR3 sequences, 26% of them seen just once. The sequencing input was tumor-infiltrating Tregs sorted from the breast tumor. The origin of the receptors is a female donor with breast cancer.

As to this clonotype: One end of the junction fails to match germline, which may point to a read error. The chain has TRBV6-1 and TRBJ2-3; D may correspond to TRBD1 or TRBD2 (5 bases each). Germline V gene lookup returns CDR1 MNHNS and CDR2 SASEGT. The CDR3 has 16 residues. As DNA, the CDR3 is TGTGCCAGCGGTGAATTACGGGGCAGGGCGACAGATACGCAGTATTTT. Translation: CASGELRGRATDTQYF.

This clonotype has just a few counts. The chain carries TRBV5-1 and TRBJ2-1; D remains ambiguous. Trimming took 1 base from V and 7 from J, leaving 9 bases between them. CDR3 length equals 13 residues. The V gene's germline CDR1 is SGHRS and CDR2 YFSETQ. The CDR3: CASSLTEMNEQFF. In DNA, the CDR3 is TGCGCCAGCAGCTTGACGGAGATGAATGAGCAGTTCTTC.

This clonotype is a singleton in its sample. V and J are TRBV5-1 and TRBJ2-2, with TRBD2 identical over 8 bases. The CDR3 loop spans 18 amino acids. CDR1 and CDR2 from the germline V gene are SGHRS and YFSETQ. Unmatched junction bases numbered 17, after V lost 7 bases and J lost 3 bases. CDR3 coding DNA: TGCGCCAGCGGCTCCTTGCGGACTAGCAGGGGTCACACCGGGGAGCTGTTTTTT. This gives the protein CASGSLRTSRGHTGELFF.

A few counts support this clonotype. CDR3 DNA sequence: TGTGCCAGCAGCCCCAGACAGGGTGTAAACTACGAGCAGTACTTC. Translated: CASSPRQGVNYEQYF. The rearrangement uses TRBV4-2 and TRBJ2-7; 7 bases match TRBD1. J gave up 3 bases and V 4 bases, and 9 bases lay outside the gene matches. This CDR3 has 15 amino acids. Germline V lookup: CDR1 LGHNA, CDR2 YNFKEQ.

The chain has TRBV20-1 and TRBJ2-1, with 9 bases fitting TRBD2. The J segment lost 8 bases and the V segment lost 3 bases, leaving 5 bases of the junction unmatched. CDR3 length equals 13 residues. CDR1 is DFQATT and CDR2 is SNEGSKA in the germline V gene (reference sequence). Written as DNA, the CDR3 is TGCAGTGCTAGCGGGCGCGGGAGGGATGAGCAGTTCTTC. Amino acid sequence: CSASGRGRDEQFF.

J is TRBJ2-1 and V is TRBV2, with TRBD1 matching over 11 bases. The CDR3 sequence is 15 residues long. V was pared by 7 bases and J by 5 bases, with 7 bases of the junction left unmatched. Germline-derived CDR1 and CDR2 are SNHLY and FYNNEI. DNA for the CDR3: TGTGCCAGCACTACGGGACAGGGGGTAAACAATGAGCAGTTCTTC. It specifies CASTTGQGVNNEQFF.

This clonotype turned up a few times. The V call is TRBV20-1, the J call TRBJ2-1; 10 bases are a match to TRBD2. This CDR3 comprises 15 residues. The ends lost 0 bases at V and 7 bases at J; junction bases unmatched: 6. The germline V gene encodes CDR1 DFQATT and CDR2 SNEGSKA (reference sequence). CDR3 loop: CSARDLAGVRNEQFF. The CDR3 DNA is TGCAGTGCTAGAGACCTAGCGGGAGTCCGGAATGAGCAGTTCTTC.

DNA of the CDR3: TGTGCCAGCAAAACCTCAGGGTTTGGGGAGCAGTACTTC. Translating it yields CASKTSGFGEQYF. The V and J genes are TRBV28 and TRBJ2-7, with D perhaps matching TRBD1 (5 bases). Germline V CDR1 and CDR2: MDHEN, SYDVKM. The CDR3 totals 13 residues. Trimming took 7 bases from V and 7 from J, leaving 17 bases between them.

The CDR3 is CASSFPNPGTQYF. CDR3 nucleotide sequence: TGTGCCAGCAGTTTTCCCAATCCGGGGACCCAGTACTTC. The V gene is TRBV6-5, the J gene TRBJ2-5; D call uncertain. This CDR3 is 13 amino acids long. Trimming removed 4 bases from V and 7 bases from J, with 13 bases in between. CDR1 and CDR2 from the germline V gene are MNHEY and SVGAGI.

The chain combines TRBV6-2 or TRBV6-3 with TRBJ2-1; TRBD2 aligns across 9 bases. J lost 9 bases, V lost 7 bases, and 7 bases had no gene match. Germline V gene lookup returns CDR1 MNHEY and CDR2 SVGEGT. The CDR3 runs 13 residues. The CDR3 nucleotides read TGTGCCAGCAACCTAGCGGGAACGGTTGAGCAGTTCTTC. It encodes CASNLAGTVEQFF.

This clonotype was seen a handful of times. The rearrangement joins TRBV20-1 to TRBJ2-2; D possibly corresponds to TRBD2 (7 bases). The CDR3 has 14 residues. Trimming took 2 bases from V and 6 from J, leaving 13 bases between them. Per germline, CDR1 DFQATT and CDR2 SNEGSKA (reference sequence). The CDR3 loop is CSARRGAQAGELFF. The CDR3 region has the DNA TGCAGTGCTAGACGGGGGGCGCAAGCCGGGGAGCTGTTTTTT.

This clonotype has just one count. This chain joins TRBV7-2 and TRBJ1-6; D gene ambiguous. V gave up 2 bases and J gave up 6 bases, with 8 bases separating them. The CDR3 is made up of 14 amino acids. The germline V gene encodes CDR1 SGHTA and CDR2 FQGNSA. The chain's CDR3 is CASSLTSRNSPLHF. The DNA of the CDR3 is TGTGCCAGCAGCTTAACATCCCGTAATTCACCCCTCCACTTT. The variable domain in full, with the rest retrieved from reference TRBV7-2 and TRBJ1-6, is GAGVSQSPSNKVTEKGKDVELRCDPISGHTALYWYRQSLGQGLEFLIYFQGNSAPDKSGLPSDRFSAERTGGSVSTLTIQRTQQEDSAVYLCASSLTSRNSPLHFGNGTRLTVT.

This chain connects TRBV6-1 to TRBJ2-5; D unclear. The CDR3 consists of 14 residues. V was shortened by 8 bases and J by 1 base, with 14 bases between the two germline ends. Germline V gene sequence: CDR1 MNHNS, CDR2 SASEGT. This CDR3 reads CASRKAGFQETQYF. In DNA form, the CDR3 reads TGTGCCAGCCGCAAGGCAGGTTTCCAAGAGACCCAGTACTTC.

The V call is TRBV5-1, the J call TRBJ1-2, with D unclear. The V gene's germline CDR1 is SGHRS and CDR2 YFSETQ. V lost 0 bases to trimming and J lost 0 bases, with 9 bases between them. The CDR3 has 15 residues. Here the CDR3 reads CASSLGQGANYGYTF. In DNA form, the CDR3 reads TGCGCCAGCAGCTTGGGACAAGGAGCTAACTATGGCTACACCTTC.

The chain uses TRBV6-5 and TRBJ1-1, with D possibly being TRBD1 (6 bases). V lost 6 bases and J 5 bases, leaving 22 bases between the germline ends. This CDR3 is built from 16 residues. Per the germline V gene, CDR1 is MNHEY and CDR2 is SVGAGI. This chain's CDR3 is CASSPGVVKRWTEAFF. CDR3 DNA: TGTGCCAGCAGCCCAGGGGTAGTGAAGCGGTGGACTGAAGCTTTCTTT.

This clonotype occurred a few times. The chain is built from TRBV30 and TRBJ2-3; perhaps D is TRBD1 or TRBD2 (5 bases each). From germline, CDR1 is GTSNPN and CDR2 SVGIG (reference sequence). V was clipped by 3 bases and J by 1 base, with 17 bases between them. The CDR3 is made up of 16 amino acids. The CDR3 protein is CAWRARGARRTDTQYF. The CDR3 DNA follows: TGTGCCTGGAGGGCTCGAGGGGCACGCCGCACAGATACGCAGTATTTT. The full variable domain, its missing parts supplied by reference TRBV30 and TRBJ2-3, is SQTIHQWPATLVQPVGSPLSLECTVEGTSNPNLYWYRQAAGRGLQLLFYSVGIGQISSEVPQNLSASRPQDRQFILSSKKLLLSDSGFYLCAWRARGARRTDTQYFGPGTRLTVL.

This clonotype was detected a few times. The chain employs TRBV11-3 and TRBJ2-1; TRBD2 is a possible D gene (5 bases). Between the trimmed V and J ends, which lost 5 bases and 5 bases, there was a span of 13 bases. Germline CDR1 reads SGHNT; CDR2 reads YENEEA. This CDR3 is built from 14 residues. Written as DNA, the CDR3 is TGTGCCAGCAGCGCAAGTCGGGGTGACAATGAGCAGTTCTTC. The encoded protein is CASSASRGDNEQFF.

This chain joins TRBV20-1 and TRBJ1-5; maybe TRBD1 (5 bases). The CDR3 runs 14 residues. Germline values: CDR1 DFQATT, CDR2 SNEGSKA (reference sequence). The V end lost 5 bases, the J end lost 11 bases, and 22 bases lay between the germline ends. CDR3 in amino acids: CSAPRPGPMGTQHF. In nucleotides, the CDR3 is TGCAGTGCTCCTAGACCAGGGCCGATGGGAACCCAGCATTTT.

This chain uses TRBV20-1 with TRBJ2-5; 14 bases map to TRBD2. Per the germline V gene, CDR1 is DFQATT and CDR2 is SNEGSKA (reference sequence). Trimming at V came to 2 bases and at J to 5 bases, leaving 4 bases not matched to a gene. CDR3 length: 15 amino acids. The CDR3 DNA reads TGCAGTGCTAGACCGGGACTAGCGGGAGAGGAGACCCAGTACTTC. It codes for CSARPGLAGEETQYF.

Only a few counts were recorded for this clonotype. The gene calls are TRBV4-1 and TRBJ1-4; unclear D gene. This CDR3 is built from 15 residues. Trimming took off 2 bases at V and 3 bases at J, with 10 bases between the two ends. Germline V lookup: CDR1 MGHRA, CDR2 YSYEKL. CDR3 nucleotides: TGCGCCAGCAGCCAATCGGTCGGAGCTAATGAAAAACTGTTTTTT. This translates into CASSQSVGANEKLFF.

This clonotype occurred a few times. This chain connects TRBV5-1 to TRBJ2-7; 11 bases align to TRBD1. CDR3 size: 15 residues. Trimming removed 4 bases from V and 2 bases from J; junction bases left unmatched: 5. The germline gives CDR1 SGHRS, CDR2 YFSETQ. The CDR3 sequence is CASSPPGQGAYEQYF. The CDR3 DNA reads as TGCGCCAGCAGCCCCCCGGGACAGGGGGCCTACGAGCAGTACTTC.

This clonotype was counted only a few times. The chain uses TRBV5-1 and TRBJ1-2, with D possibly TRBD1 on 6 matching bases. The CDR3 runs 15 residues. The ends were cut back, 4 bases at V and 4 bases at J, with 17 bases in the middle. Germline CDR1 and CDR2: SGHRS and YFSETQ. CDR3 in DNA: TGCGCCAGCAGCCCTGGGCACAGGGATAGCTATGGCTACACCTTC. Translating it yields CASSPGHRDSYGYTF.

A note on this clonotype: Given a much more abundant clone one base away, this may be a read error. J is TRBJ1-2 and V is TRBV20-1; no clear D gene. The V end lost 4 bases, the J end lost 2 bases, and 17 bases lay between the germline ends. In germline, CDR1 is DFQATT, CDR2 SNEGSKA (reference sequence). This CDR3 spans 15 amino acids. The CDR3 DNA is TGCAGTGCTACATTATTCGGCGGAGTAAACTATGGCTACACCTTC. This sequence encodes CSATLFGGVNYGYTF.

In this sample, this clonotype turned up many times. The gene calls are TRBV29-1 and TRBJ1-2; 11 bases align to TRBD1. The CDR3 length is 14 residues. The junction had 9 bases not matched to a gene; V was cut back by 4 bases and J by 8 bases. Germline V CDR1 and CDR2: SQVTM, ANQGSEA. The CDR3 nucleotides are TGCAGCGTTGGATTAGGACAGGGGGCATCGGGCTACACCTTC. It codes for CSVGLGQGASGYTF.

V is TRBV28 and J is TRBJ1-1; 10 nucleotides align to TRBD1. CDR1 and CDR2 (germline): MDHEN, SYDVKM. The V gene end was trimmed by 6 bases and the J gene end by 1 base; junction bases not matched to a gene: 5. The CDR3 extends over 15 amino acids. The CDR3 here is CASRDRGWGNTEAFF. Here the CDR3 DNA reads TGTGCCAGCAGGGACAGGGGGTGGGGGAACACTGAAGCTTTCTTT.